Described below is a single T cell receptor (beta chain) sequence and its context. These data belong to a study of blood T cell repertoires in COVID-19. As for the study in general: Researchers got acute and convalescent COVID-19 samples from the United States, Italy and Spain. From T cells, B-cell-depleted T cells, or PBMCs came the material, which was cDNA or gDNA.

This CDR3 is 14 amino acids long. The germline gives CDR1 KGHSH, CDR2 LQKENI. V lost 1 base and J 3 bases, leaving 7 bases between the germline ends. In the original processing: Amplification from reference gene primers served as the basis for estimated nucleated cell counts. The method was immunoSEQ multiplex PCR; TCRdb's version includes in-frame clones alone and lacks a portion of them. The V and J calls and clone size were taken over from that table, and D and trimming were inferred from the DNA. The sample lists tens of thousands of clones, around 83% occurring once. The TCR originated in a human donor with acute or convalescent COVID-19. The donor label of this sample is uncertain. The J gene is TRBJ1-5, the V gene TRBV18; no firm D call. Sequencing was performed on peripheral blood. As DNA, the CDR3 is TGTGCCAGCTCACCACAACGGGACAATCAGCCCCAGCATTTT. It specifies CASSPQRDNQPQHF.